This TCR beta chain was sequenced in a study of T cell responses to AZD1222 COVID-19 vaccine. Study-wide results and caveats: Without day 14 samples, only post-peak T cell repertoires were studied.

On this clone itself: Its antigen is not identified.

Data came from immunoSEQ multiplex PCR; TCRdb stores just in-frame clones and leaves some out. The sample consists of some 180,000 clones, approximately 90% of them appearing once. Germline assignment: CDR1 MNHEY and CDR2 SMNVEV (reference sequence). The CDR3 runs to 13 residues. V dropped 5 bases and J dropped 4 bases, with 11 bases sitting between them. Sequencing used peripheral blood, obtained 28 days after the second dose of the MenACWY control vaccine. V and J are TRBV27 and TRBJ1-1; D call uncertain. The receptor was derived from an adult who received the MenACWY meningococcal vaccine as a control. CDR3 amino acids: CASSPTLPTEAFF. CDR3 DNA sequence: TGTGCCAGCAGTCCAACCCTACCCACTGAAGCTTTCTTT.